This T cell receptor (beta chain) was captured in a study of blood T cell repertoires in COVID-19. For the study at large: There were acute and convalescent COVID-19 samples, and they came from the United States, Italy and Spain. T cells, B-cell-depleted T cells, or PBMCs supplied cDNA or gDNA.

Germline V lookup: CDR1 ENHRY, CDR2 SYGVKD. The CDR3 spans 14 residues. V lost 2 bases to trimming and J lost 5 bases, with 13 bases between them. In the original workflow: For nucleated cells, counts were estimated from reference gene primer amplification. Clones were read by immunoSEQ multiplex PCR, and TCRdb kept only the in-frame ones, dropping some. The V and J calls and clone size were taken over from that table, and D and trimming were inferred from the DNA. Of over 60,000 clones listed, roughly 87% are singletons. The receptor comes from a woman older than 75 with acute or convalescent COVID-19. Sequencing used peripheral blood. This chain links TRBV10-3 with TRBJ2-7, with D possibly matching TRBD2 (7 bases). The CDR3 sequence: CAISEVGGRNEQYF. CDR3 bases: TGTGCCATCAGTGAGGTCGGGGGGCGGAACGAGCAGTACTTC.